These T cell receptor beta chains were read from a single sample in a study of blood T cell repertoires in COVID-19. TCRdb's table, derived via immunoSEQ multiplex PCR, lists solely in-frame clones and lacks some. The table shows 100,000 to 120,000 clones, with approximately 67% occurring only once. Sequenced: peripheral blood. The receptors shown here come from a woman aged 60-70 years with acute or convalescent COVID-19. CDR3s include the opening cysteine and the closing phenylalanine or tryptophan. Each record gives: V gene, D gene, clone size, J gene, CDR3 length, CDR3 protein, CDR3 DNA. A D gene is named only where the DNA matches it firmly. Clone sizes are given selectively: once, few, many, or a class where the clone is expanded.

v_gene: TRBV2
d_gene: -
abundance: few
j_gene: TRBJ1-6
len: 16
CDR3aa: CASSSPDRPYNSPLHF
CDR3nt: TGTGCCAGCAGCTCCCCGGACAGACCCTATAATTCACCCCTCCACTTT

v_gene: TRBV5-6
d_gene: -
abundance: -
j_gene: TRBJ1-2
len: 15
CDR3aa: CASSFLRDWSYGYTF
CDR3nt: TGTGCCAGCAGCTTTCTCAGGGACTGGAGCTATGGCTACACCTTC

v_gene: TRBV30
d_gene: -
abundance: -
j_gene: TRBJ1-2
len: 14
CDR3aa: CAWSSAGLSYGYTF
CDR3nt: TGTGCCTGGAGTAGCGCAGGGCTTTCCTACGGCTACACCTTC

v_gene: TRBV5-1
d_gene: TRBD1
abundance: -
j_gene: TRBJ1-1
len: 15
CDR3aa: CASTRTGPINTEAFF
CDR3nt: TGCGCCAGCACTCGGACAGGGCCGATCAACACTGAAGCTTTCTTT

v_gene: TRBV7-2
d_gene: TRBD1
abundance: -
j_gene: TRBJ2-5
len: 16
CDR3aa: CASSSSRNRGVETQYF
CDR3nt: TGTGCCAGCAGCTCATCCCGAAACAGGGGCGTTGAGACCCAGTACTTC

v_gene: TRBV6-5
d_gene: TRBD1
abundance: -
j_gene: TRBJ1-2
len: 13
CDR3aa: CASSLTGDHGYTF
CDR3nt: TGTGCCAGCAGTTTGACAGGGGACCATGGCTACACCTTC

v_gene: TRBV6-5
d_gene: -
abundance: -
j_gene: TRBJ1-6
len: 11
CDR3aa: CARLVRPPLHF
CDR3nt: TGTGCCAGGTTAGTCCGTCCACCCCTCCACTTT

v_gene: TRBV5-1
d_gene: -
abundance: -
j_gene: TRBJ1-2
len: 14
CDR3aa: CASSSTVTNYGYTF
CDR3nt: TGCGCCAGCAGCTCGACTGTCACTAACTATGGCTACACCTTC

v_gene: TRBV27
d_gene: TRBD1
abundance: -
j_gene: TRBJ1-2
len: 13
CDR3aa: CASSRQGNYGYTF
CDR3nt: TGTGCCAGCAGCCGACAGGGTAACTATGGCTACACCTTC

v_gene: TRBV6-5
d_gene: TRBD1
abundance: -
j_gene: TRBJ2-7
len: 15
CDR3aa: CASSPRTGQFYEQYF
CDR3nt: TGTGCCAGCAGTCCCAGAACGGGACAGTTCTACGAGCAGTACTTC

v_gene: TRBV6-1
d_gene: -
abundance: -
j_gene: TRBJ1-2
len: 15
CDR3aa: CASSEATNRVYGYTF
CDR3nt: TGTGCCAGCAGTGAAGCAACAAACAGGGTCTATGGCTACACCTTC

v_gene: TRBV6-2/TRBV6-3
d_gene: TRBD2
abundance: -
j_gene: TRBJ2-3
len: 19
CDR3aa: CASSLPISGVRHGTDTQYF
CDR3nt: TGTGCCAGCAGTCTCCCCATTAGCGGGGTGCGGCATGGCACAGATACGCAGTATTTT

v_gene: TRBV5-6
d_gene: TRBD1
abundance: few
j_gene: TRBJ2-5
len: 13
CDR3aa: CASSPQGVGTQYF
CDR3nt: TGTGCCAGCAGCCCTCAGGGGGTTGGGACCCAGTACTTC

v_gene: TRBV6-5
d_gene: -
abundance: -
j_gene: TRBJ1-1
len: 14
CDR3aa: CASSLDWRGTEAFF
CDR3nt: TGTGCCAGCAGTTTAGACTGGCGAGGGACTGAAGCTTTCTTT

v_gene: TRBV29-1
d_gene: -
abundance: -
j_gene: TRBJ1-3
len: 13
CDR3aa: CSVIGGDGNTIYF
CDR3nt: TGCAGCGTTATAGGAGGCGATGGAAACACCATATATTTT

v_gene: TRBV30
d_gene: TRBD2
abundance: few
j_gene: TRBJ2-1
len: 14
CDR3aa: CAWERLAGSNEQFF
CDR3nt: TGTGCCTGGGAGAGGCTAGCGGGGAGTAATGAGCAGTTCTTC

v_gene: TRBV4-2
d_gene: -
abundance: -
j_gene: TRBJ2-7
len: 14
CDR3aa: CASSQDGSSYEQYF
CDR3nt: TGTGCCAGCAGCCAAGACGGGAGCTCCTACGAGCAGTACTTC

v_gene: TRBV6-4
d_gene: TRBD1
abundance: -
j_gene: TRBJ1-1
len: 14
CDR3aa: CASSTGQQNTEAFF
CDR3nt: TGTGCCAGCAGTACGGGACAGCAGAACACTGAAGCTTTCTTT

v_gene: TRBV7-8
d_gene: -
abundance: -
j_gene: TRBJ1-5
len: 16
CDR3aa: CASSPRGDLSNQPQHF
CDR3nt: TGTGCCAGCAGCCCCCGAGGAGACCTTAGCAATCAGCCCCAGCATTTT

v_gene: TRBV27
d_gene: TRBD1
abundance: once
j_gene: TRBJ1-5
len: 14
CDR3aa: CASSLRDRGQPQHF
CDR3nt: TGTGCCAGCAGTCTCCGGGACAGGGGTCAGCCCCAGCATTTT

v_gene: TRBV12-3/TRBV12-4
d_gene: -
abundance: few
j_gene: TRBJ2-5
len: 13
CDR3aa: CASSLSRGLTQYF
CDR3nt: TGTGCCAGCAGTTTATCCCGCGGCCTCACCCAGTACTTC

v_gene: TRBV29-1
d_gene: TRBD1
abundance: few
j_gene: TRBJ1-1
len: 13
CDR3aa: CSFSGQLNTEAFF
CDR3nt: TGCAGCTTCTCGGGACAGTTGAACACTGAAGCTTTCTTT

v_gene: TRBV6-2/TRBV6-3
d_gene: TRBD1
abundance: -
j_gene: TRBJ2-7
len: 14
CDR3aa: CASSPRTGLYEQYF
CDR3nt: TGTGCCAGCAGTCCCCGGACAGGCTTATACGAGCAGTACTTC

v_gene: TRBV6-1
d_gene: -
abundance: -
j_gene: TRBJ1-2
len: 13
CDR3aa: CASSELAGGTYTF
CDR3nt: TGTGCCAGCAGTGAACTGGCCGGGGGTACCTACACCTTC

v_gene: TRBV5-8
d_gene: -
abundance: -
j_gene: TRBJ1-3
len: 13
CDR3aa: CASSSPVGNTIYF
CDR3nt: TGTGCCAGCAGTAGTCCGGTAGGAAACACCATATATTTT

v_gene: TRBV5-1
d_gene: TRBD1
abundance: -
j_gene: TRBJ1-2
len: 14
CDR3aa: CASSLKEGARGYTF
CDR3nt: TGCGCCAGCAGCTTGAAGGAGGGGGCGCGGGGCTACACCTTC

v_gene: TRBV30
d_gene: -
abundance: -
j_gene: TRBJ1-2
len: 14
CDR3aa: CAWRKEGRLDGYTF
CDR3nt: TGTGCCTGGAGGAAGGAGGGGCGGCTGGATGGCTACACCTTC

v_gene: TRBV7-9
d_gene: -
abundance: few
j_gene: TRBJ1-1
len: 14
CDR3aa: CASSWEEGNTEAFF
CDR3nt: TGTGCCAGCAGCTGGGAGGAGGGGAACACTGAAGCTTTCTTT

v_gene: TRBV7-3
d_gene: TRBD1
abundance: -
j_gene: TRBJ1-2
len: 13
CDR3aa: CASSSAGGVGYTF
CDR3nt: TGTGCCAGCAGCTCGGCAGGGGGTGTCGGCTACACCTTC

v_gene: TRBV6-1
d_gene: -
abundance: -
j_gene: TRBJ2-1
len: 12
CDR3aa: CASRSTGTEQFF
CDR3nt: TGTGCCAGCAGATCCACAGGGACCGAGCAGTTCTTC

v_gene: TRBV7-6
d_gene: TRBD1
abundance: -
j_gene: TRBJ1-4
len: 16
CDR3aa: CASSWGSGTVNEKLFF
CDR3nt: TGTGCCAGCAGCTGGGGATCCGGGACAGTTAATGAAAAACTGTTTTTT

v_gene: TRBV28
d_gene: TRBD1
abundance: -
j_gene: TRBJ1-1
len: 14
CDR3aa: CASSADRVGTEAFF
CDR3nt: TGTGCCAGCAGTGCTGACAGGGTAGGGACTGAAGCTTTCTTT

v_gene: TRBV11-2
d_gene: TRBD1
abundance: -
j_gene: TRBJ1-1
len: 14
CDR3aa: CASSLVQDRAEAFF
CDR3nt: TGTGCCAGCAGCTTAGTTCAGGACAGGGCTGAAGCTTTCTTT

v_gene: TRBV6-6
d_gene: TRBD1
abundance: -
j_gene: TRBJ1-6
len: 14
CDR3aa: CASGGTANNSPLHF
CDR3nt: TGTGCCAGCGGAGGGACAGCCAATAATTCACCCCTCCACTTT

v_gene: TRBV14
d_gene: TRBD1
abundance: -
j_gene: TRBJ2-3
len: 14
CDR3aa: CASSSTGLRNTQYF
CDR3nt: TGTGCCAGCAGCTCGACAGGGCTTCGAAATACGCAGTATTTT

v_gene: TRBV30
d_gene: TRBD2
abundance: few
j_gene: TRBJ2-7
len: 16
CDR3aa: CAWSGLAGGLLYEQYF
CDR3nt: TGTGCCTGGAGTGGGCTAGCGGGGGGACTACTTTACGAGCAGTACTTC

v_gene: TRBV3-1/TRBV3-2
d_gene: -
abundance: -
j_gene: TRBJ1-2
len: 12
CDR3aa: CASSQLGSGYTF
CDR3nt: TGTGCCAGCAGCCAACTAGGCAGCGGCTACACCTTC

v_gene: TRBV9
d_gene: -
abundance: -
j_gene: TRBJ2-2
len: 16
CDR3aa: CASSVREGGNTGELFF
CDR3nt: TGTGCCAGCAGCGTAAGGGAGGGGGGCAACACCGGGGAGCTGTTTTTT

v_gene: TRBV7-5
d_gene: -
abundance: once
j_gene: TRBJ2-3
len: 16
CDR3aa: CVRSLRGKFSPDTQYF
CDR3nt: TGTGTCAGAAGCTTAAGGGGAAAATTTTCCCCAGATACGCAGTATTTT

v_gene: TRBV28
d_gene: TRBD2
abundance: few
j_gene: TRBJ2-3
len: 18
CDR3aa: CASSHMGGGAGRWDTQYF
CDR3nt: TGTGCCAGCAGCCATATGGGGGGAGGGGCAGGGAGGTGGGATACGCAGTATTTT

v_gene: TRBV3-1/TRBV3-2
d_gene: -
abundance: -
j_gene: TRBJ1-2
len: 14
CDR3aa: CASSLTTRDFVGTF
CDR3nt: TGTGCCAGCAGCCTAACTACGCGGGACTTCGTGGGTACCTTC

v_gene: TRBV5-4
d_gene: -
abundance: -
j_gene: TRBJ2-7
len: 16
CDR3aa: CASSLGGGLSSYEQYF
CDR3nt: TGTGCCAGCAGTTTGGGGGGGGGCTTAAGCTCCTACGAGCAGTACTTC